This T cell receptor (beta chain) was retrieved from a study of T cell repertoires in cytomegalovirus infection. Overall study: Public signatures in TCR beta pointed to CMV infection and matching HLA type.

This clonotype was counted at least ten times. Using its own MiXCR run on the reads, TCRdb lists one record per CDR3 protein. The data show 200,000 to 250,000 distinct CDR3 sequences, approximately 13% seen once. The material sequenced was PBMCs. The TCR was taken from a human donor in good health (CMV status not recorded). Some clones in this sample may be carry-over from other donors' samples.

The CDR3 DNA is TGTGCCAGCAGTTTAAAAAGAGATGGAAACACCATATATTTT. Residues: CASSLKRDGNTIYF. This chain uses TRBV12-3 or TRBV12-4 with TRBJ1-3; D is uncertain. CDR3 length: 14 residues. V dropped 2 bases and J dropped 3 bases, with 8 bases sitting between them.